The 18 T cell receptor beta chains given below trace back to one sample, sequenced in a study of PD-1 and CTLA-4 blockade in melanoma. The method was immunoSEQ multiplex PCR; TCRdb's version includes in-frame clones alone and lacks a portion of them. Of some 15,000 clones listed, 65% to 75% were seen once; the top ten hold 16%. The starting material was CD8+ T cells from peripheral blood, obtained before anti-PD-1 treatment. Receptor source: a human donor with melanoma.

The chain recombines TRBV11-2 with TRBJ1-1; no reliable D call. Germline V gene data show CDR1 as SGHAT and CDR2 as FQNNGV. V shed 5 bases and J shed 3 bases, with 19 bases lying between them. CDR3 size: 16 residues. This chain's CDR3 is CASSVVLVGAYTEAFF. As DNA, the CDR3 is TGTGCCAGCAGCGTTGTGCTCGTGGGCGCGTACACTGAAGCTTTCTTT.

In this sample, this clone turned up a few times. This sequence joins TRBV4-1 and TRBJ2-7; D remains ambiguous. Germline V gene sequence: CDR1 MGHRA, CDR2 YSYEKL. V was shortened by 1 base and J by 0 bases, with 7 bases between the two germline ends. The CDR3 runs 14 residues. The CDR3 loop is CASSQAPYSYEQYF. CDR3 nucleotide sequence: TGCGCCAGCAGCCAAGCTCCGTACTCCTACGAGCAGTACTTC.

This clone has only a few counts. V usage is TRBV7-9 and J usage is TRBJ1-1; 7 positions match TRBD1. CDR1 and CDR2 from the germline V gene are SEHNR and FQNEAQ (reference sequence). This CDR3 comprises 15 residues. V shed 1 base and J 5 bases; nucleotides not matched to a gene: 7. CDR3 region: CASSLGQGSETEAFF. The CDR3 DNA follows: TGTGCCAGCAGCTTAGGACAGGGATCCGAAACTGAAGCTTTCTTT.

The chain joins TRBV9 to TRBJ1-1, with D unresolved. V shed 0 bases and J shed 0 bases, with 9 bases lying between them. CDR1 and CDR2 from the germline V gene are SGDLS and YYNGEE. CDR3 length: 15 amino acids. DNA of the CDR3: TGTGCCAGCAGCGTAGCCGTACAGTTGAACACTGAAGCTTTCTTT. Amino acid sequence: CASSVAVQLNTEAFF. Complete variable domain (other parts from reference TRBV9 and TRBJ1-1): DSGVTQTPKHLITATGQRVTLRCSPRSGDLSVYWYQQSLDQGLQFLIQYYNGEERAKGNILERFSAQQFPDLHSELNLSSLELGDSALYFCASSVAVQLNTEAFFGQGTRLTVV.

The chain uses TRBV4-1 and TRBJ1-1; D gene uncertain. Germline lookup yields CDR1 MGHRA and CDR2 YSYEKL. V was cut by 0 bases and J by 0 bases, with 5 bases left in between. The CDR3 is 14 amino acids. The CDR3 spells CASSQDTMNTEAFF. DNA for the CDR3: TGCGCCAGCAGCCAAGATACGATGAACACTGAAGCTTTCTTT.

The rearrangement links TRBV11-2 to TRBJ2-2; D unclear. The V gene's germline CDR1 is SGHAT and CDR2 FQNNGV. Trimming shortened V by 1 base and J by 4 bases, and 10 bases separated the two germline ends. There are 15 residues in the CDR3. In nucleotides, the CDR3 is TGTGCCAGCAGCTTAGCAACATCCCCCACCGGGGAGCTGTTTTTT. The encoded protein is CASSLATSPTGELFF.

The J gene is TRBJ1-1, the V gene TRBV5-6; D is ambiguous. Trimming shortened V by 0 bases and J by 0 bases, and 3 bases separated the two germline ends. CDR3 length equals 13 residues. The germline gives CDR1 SGHDT, CDR2 YYEEEE. CDR3 region: CASSLGLNTEAFF. The CDR3, as DNA: TGTGCCAGCAGCTTGGGCTTGAACACTGAAGCTTTCTTT.

The chain is built from TRBV9 and TRBJ1-5, with 7 bases lining up with TRBD1. With 2 bases clipped from V and 9 bases from J, the junction kept 8 bases outside the gene matches. The CDR3 runs to 14 residues. Germline V CDR1 and CDR2: SGDLS, YYNGEE. CDR3 sequence reads: CASSVGTEGWPQHF. CDR3 bases: TGTGCCAGCAGCGTCGGGACAGAAGGATGGCCCCAGCATTTT.

The chain links TRBV19 to TRBJ2-3, with D possibly being TRBD1 (5 bases). CDR1 is LNHDA and CDR2 is SQIVND in the germline V gene (reference sequence). CDR3 length: 14 residues. V shed 4 bases and J shed 2 bases, with 10 bases lying between them. CDR3 in amino acids: CASSNGRVTDTQYF. The CDR3 coding sequence is TGTGCCAGTAGTAACGGCAGGGTCACAGATACGCAGTATTTT.

The V gene is TRBV28, the J gene TRBJ2-7, with D possibly being TRBD1 (6 bases). In germline, CDR1 is MDHEN, CDR2 SYDVKM. The V gene lost 6 bases and the J gene lost 1 base, with 19 bases spanning the gap. The CDR3 has 16 residues. The CDR3 loop is CASSRRFGTSSYEQYF. The CDR3 region has the DNA TGTGCCAGCAGCCGCCGGTTTGGGACATCTTCCTACGAGCAGTACTTC.

The J gene is TRBJ2-7, the V gene TRBV4-2; the D is unclear. V was shortened by 1 base and J by 3 bases, with 7 bases between the two germline ends. The germline gives CDR1 LGHNA, CDR2 YNFKEQ. This CDR3 spans 13 amino acids. The CDR3 nucleotides read TGTGCCAGCAGCCAAGCGCAGATCTACGAGCAGTACTTC. As protein: CASSQAQIYEQYF.

The chain is built from TRBV7-9 and TRBJ2-1; no clear D gene. V dropped 5 bases and J dropped 0 bases, with 17 bases sitting between them. This CDR3 is 17 amino acids long. Germline V gene sequence: CDR1 SEHNR, CDR2 FQNEAQ (reference sequence). The CDR3 loop reads CASSPASGGSSYNEQFF. DNA of the CDR3: TGTGCCAGCAGCCCAGCATCGGGTGGAAGCTCCTACAATGAGCAGTTCTTC. The full variable domain, in which reference TRBV7-9 and TRBJ2-1 provide the parts outside the CDR3, is DTGVSQNPRHKITKRGQNVTFRCDPISEHNRLYWYRQTLGQGPEFLTYFQNEAQLEKSRLLSDRFSAERPKGSFSTLEIQRTEQGDSAMYLCASSPASGGSSYNEQFFGPGTRLTVL.

Only a few counts were recorded for this clone. The chain recombines TRBV28 with TRBJ1-6, with TRBD1 identical over 7 bases. This CDR3 is built from 16 residues. Germline CDR1 and CDR2: MDHEN and SYDVKM. The V and J ends lost 3 bases and 13 bases, in that order; junction bases with no gene match: 15. DNA for the CDR3: TGTGCCAGCAGTTTTGCGGTGGATCCAAGGGGGCTGCCCCTCCACTTT. It encodes CASSFAVDPRGLPLHF.

This chain connects TRBV27 to TRBJ1-2, with D maybe TRBD1 (5 bases). CDR3 size: 13 residues. Germline assignment: CDR1 MNHEY and CDR2 SMNVEV (reference sequence). V was clipped by 3 bases and J by 6 bases, with 11 bases between them. Here the CDR3 reads CASSFGGSDGYTF. The CDR3, as DNA: TGTGCCAGCAGTTTTGGGGGATCGGATGGCTACACCTTC.

The chain combines TRBV6-6 with TRBJ2-3, with D unresolved. The CDR3 sequence is 15 residues long. CDR1 is MNHNY, CDR2 SVGAGI, per germline (reference sequence). V shed 2 bases and J shed 5 bases, with 14 bases lying between them. CDR3 residues: CASSYLGLLEDTQYF. Here the CDR3 DNA reads TGTGCCAGCAGTTACCTCGGCCTGCTTGAAGATACGCAGTATTTT.

A single count supports this clone. One junction end disagrees with the germline gene, perhaps due to a read error. This sequence joins TRBV3-1 (or the pseudogene TRBV3-2) and TRBJ1-5; TRBD1 matches 10 bases. The germline gives CDR1 LGHDT, CDR2 YNNKEL (reference sequence). This CDR3 is built from 13 residues. The CDR3 loop reads CATSDRGRQPQHF. The CDR3 nucleotides are TGTGCCACCAGCGACAGGGGGCGTCAGCCCCAGCATTTT.

This clone was recorded a few times. The chain is built from TRBV24-1 and TRBJ2-1; D not certain. Germline lookup yields CDR1 KGHDR and CDR2 SFDVKD. CDR3 size: 15 residues. V gave up 3 bases and J gave up 2 bases, with 10 bases separating them. The CDR3 DNA reads TGTGCCACCAGTGATCGTAACGGGCCCTACAATGAGCAGTTCTTC. This codes for CATSDRNGPYNEQFF.

In this sample, this clone turned up once. The rearrangement uses TRBV9 and TRBJ1-5; no firm D call. The ends were cut back, 0 bases at V and 3 bases at J, with 16 bases in the middle. Germline CDR1 is SGDLS and CDR2 is YYNGEE. This CDR3 is built from 17 residues. CDR3 DNA sequence: TGTGCCAGCAGCGTAGGTTCGAGGGCTAGTAACAATCAGCCCCAGCATTTT. Protein sequence: CASSVGSRASNNQPQHF.